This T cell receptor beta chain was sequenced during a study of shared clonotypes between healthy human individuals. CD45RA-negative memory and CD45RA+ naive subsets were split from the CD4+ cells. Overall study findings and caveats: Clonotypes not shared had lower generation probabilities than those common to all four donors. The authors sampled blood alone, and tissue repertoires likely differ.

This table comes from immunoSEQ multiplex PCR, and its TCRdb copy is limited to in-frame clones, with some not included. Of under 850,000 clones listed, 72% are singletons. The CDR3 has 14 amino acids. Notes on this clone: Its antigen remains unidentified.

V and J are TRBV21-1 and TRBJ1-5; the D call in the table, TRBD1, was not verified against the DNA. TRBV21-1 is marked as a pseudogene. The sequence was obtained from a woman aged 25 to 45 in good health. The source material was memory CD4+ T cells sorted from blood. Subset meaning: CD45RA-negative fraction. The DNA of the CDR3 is TGTGCCAGCAGCAAAGGGGGGCGCCGTCAGCCCCAGCATTTT. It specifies CASSKGGRRQPQHF.